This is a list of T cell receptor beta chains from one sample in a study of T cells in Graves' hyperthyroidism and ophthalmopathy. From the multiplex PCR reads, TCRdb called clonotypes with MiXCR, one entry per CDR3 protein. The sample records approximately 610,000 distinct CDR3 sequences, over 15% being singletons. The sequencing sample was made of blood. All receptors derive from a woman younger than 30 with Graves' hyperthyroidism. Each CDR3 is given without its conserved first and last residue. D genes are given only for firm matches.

cdr3_aa: ASRRTTGHEQY
v_call: TRBV6-2/TRBV6-3
j_call: TRBJ2-7
d_call: TRBD1

cdr3_aa: ASSPGLSSYEQY
v_call: TRBV7-8
j_call: TRBJ2-7
d_call: NA

cdr3_aa: ASSLEGGLISPLH
v_call: TRBV5-1
j_call: TRBJ1-6
d_call: NA

cdr3_aa: ASSSGTHNEQF
v_call: TRBV6-1
j_call: TRBJ2-1
d_call: NA

cdr3_aa: ASSLALAGYEQF
v_call: TRBV5-1
j_call: TRBJ2-1
d_call: TRBD2

cdr3_aa: ASSSLVDTQY
v_call: TRBV11-2
j_call: TRBJ2-3
d_call: NA

cdr3_aa: ASSLGSVLAEQY
v_call: TRBV28
j_call: TRBJ2-7
d_call: NA

cdr3_aa: ASNSLSGANVLT
v_call: TRBV6-1
j_call: TRBJ2-6
d_call: NA

cdr3_aa: ASSLRDRAYEQY
v_call: TRBV11-2
j_call: TRBJ2-7
d_call: TRBD1

cdr3_aa: ASSQVGGRPRGYT
v_call: TRBV4-1
j_call: TRBJ1-2
d_call: NA

cdr3_aa: ASGGPGYNSPLH
v_call: TRBV12-3/TRBV12-4
j_call: TRBJ1-6
d_call: NA

cdr3_aa: ASSPPDRTGTGELF
v_call: TRBV11-1
j_call: TRBJ2-2
d_call: TRBD1

cdr3_aa: ASMFGGVSNSPLH
v_call: TRBV28
j_call: TRBJ1-6
d_call: NA

cdr3_aa: SAREFGNSPLH
v_call: TRBV20-1
j_call: TRBJ1-6
d_call: NA

cdr3_aa: ASSEGTDSSYEQY
v_call: TRBV6-1
j_call: TRBJ2-7
d_call: NA